The 8 T cell receptor beta chains below come from one sample, sequenced in a study of T cell repertoires in cytomegalovirus infection. Using its own MiXCR run on the reads, TCRdb lists one record per CDR3 protein. Counted here are about 900,000 distinct CDR3 sequences, less than 35% occurring once; the ten biggest clones make up more than 13%. Their target antigens are unknown. This sample comprised cultured CD8+ T cells from PBMCs, obtained from culture after CMV antigen stimulation. The source is a human donor in good health (CMV status not recorded). Some clones in this sample may be carry-over from other donors' samples.

This clonotype showed up just a few times. In DNA, the CDR3 is TGCAGTGCTAGAGATGCTGACAGGGGCTTGTATACGCCCCAGCATTTT. Amino acids: CSARDADRGLYTPQHF. This chain joins TRBV20-1 and TRBJ1-5, with 8 bases lining up with TRBD1. This CDR3 is built from 16 residues. J was trimmed by 9 bases and V by 0 bases; bases with no gene match: 13. The V gene's germline CDR1 is DFQATT and CDR2 SNEGSKA (reference sequence).

There are a few counts of this clonotype. The chain joins TRBV19 to TRBJ1-2, with D possibly being TRBD1 (5 bases). Germline-derived CDR1 and CDR2 are LNHDA and SQIVND (reference sequence). V lost 7 bases to trimming and J lost 4 bases, with 16 bases between them. CDR3 length: 14 amino acids. The CDR3 protein is CASTSAGAIYGYTF. Here the CDR3 DNA reads TGTGCCAGTACCTCAGCTGGGGCAATCTATGGCTACACCTTC.

This chain uses TRBV27 with TRBJ2-3; 9 bases line up with TRBD2. The CDR3 length is 13 residues. CDR1 is MNHEY, CDR2 SMNVEV, per germline (reference sequence). V was pared by 8 bases and J by 5 bases, with 5 bases of the junction left unmatched. Here the CDR3 reads CASLTSGIDTQYF. DNA for the CDR3: TGTGCCAGCTTGACTAGCGGAATAGATACGCAGTATTTT.

The chain uses TRBV27 and TRBJ1-5; 8 bases are a match to TRBD1. This CDR3 has 14 amino acids. Germline V gene data show CDR1 as MNHEY and CDR2 as SMNVEV (reference sequence). V was pared by 6 bases and J by 5 bases, with 6 bases of the junction left unmatched. The CDR3 loop is CASRPGQDYQPQHF. In DNA form, the CDR3 reads TGTGCCAGCAGACCGGGACAGGACTATCAGCCCCAGCATTTT.

The V and J genes are TRBV28 and TRBJ1-5; D not resolved. Trimming stripped 5 bases from V and 6 bases from J, with 17 bases between. Germline CDR1 MDHEN, CDR2 SYDVKM. The length of the CDR3 is 15 residues. This CDR3 reads CASSRLQTASQPQHF. Written as DNA, the CDR3 is TGTGCCAGCAGTCGTTTACAGACGGCCAGTCAGCCCCAGCATTTT. The full variable domain, completed using reference TRBV28 and TRBJ1-5, is DVKVTQSSRYLVKRTGEKVFLECVQDMDHENMFWYRQDPGLGLRLIYFSYDVKMKEKGDIPEGYSVSREKKERFSLILESASTNQTSMYLCASSRLQTASQPQHFGDGTRLSIL.

This clonotype has at least ten counts. The V gene is TRBV15, the J gene TRBJ2-2, with a tentative D call TRBD2 (7 bases). CDR1 is LNHNV and CDR2 is YYDKDF in the germline V gene (reference sequence). V was trimmed by 4 bases and J by 4 bases, leaving 10 bases between them. The CDR3 sequence is 14 residues long. This chain's CDR3 is CATSKGGGTGELFF. Written as DNA, the CDR3 is TGTGCCACCAGCAAAGGGGGGGGCACCGGGGAGCTGTTTTTT.

Only a few counts were recorded for this clonotype. The genes are TRBV10-3 and TRBJ2-1; TRBD1 is a possible D gene (6 bases). The CDR3 runs to 15 residues. V lost 3 bases and J 7 bases, leaving 16 bases between the germline ends. Germline V gene sequence: CDR1 ENHRY, CDR2 SYGVKD. Here the CDR3 DNA reads TGTGCCATCAGTGACCCCCGGGACACAGGTAATGAGCAGTTCTTC. Translated, it gives CAISDPRDTGNEQFF.

This clonotype was seen ten or more times. The genes are TRBV2 and TRBJ1-5; D is possibly TRBD1 (6 bases). V lost 6 bases and J 3 bases, leaving 12 bases between the germline ends. CDR1 SNHLY and CDR2 FYNNEI come from the germline V gene. The CDR3 loop spans 14 amino acids. The CDR3 loop reads CASRPGQLNQPQHF. CDR3 sequence (DNA): TGTGCCAGCAGGCCTGGACAGCTCAATCAGCCCCAGCATTTT.